The text below deals with one TCR beta chain. This sample stems from a study of blood T cell repertoires in COVID-19. At the level of the study: Spain, Italy and the United States supplied samples that represented acute and convalescent COVID-19. The analysed material was cDNA or gDNA that came from T cells, B-cell-depleted T cells, or PBMCs.

Method: immunoSEQ multiplex PCR; TCRdb's copy keeps in-frame clones and lacks some. The sample consists of under 55,000 clones, around 92% of them appearing once. Germline CDR1 and CDR2: LGHNA and YSLEER. The J segment lost 8 bases and the V segment lost 0 bases, leaving 19 bases of the junction unmatched. This CDR3 contains 19 residues. The chain is built from TRBV4-3 and TRBJ1-2; TRBD1 matches at 9 bases. The receptor comes from a human donor in a cohort sampled during active COVID-19. Sequences were obtained from peripheral blood. In DNA form, the CDR3 reads TGCGCCAGCAGCCAAGAAGGCCCAGGGGGGACAGGGTATCTGTACGGCTACACCTTC. It codes for CASSQEGPGGTGYLYGYTF.